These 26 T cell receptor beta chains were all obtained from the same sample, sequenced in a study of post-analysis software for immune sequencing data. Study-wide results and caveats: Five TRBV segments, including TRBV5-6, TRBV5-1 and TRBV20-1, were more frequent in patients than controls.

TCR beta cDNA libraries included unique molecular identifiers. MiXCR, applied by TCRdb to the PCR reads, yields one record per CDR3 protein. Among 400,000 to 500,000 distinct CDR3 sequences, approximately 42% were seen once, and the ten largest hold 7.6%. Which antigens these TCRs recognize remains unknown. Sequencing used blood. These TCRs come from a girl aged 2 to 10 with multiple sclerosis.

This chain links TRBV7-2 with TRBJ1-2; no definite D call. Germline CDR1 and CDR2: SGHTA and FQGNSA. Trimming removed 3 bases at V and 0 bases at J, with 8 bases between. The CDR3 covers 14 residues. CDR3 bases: TGTGCCAGCAGCTTGACCCCAGCTAACTATGGCTACACCTTC. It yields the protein CASSLTPANYGYTF.

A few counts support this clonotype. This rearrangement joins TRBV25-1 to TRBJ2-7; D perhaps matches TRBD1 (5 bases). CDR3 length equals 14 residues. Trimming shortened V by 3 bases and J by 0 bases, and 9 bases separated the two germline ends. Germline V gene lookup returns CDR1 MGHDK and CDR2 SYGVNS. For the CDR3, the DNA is TGTGCCAGCAGTGAGTCAGGGAACTCCTACGAGCAGTACTTC. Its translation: CASSESGNSYEQYF.

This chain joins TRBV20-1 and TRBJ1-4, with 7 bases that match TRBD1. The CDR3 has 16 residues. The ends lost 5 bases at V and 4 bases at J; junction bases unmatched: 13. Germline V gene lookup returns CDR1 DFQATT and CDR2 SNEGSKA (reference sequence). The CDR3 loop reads CSAHVPGQFVNEKLFF. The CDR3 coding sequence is TGCAGTGCTCATGTCCCGGGACAGTTTGTTAATGAAAAACTGTTTTTT.

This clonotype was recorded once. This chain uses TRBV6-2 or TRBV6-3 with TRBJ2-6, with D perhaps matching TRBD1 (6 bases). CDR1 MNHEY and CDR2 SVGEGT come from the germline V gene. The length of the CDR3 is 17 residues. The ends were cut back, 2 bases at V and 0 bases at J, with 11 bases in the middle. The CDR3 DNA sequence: TGTGCCAGCAGTTACCGGGGACAATTCTCTGGGGCCAACGTCCTGACTTTC. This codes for CASSYRGQFSGANVLTF.

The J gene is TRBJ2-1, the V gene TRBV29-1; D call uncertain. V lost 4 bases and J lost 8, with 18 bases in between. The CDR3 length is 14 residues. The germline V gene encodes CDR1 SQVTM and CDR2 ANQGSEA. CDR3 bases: TGCAGCGTTGTAAGGCTCCTCCATAGGGATGAGCAGTTCTTC. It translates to CSVVRLLHRDEQFF.

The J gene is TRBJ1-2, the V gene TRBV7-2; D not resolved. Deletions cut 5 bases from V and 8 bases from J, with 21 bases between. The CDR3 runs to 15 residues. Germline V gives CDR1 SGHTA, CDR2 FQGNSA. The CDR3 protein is CASSPRSGPMRGYTF. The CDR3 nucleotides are TGTGCCAGCAGCCCAAGGAGTGGACCGATGAGGGGCTACACCTTC.

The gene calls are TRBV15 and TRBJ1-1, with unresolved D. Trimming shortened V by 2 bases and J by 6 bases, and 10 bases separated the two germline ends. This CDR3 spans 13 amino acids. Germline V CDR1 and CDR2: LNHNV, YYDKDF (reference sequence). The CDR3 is CATSRPYRAEAFF. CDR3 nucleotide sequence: TGTGCCACCAGCAGACCTTATAGGGCTGAAGCTTTCTTT.

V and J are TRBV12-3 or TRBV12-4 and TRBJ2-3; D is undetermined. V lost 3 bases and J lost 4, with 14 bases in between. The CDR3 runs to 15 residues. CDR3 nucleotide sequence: TGTGCCAGCAGTTTTGGCTCGATACGTGCAGATACGCAGTATTTT. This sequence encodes CASSFGSIRADTQYF.

CDR3 amino acids: CASSERLAVLKNIQYF. CDR3 in DNA: TGTGCCAGCAGTGAAAGACTAGCGGTCCTGAAAAACATTCAGTACTTC. The gene calls are TRBV2 and TRBJ2-4, with TRBD2 identical over 9 bases. The CDR3 runs to 16 residues. Germline trimming cut 2 bases from V and 4 bases from J; bases unmatched to any gene: 6. Germline CDR1 is SNHLY and CDR2 is FYNNEI. Complete variable domain (other parts from reference TRBV2 and TRBJ2-4): EPEVTQTPSHQVTQMGQEVILRCVPISNHLYFYWYRQILGQKVEFLVSFYNNEISEKSEIFDDQFSVERPDGSNFTLKIRSTKLEDSAMYFCASSERLAVLKNIQYFGAGTRLSVL.

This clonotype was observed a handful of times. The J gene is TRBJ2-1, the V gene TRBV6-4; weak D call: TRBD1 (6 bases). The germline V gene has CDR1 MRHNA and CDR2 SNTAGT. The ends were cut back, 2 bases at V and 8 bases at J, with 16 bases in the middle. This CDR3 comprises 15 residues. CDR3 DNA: TGTGCCAGCAGTGACGGCCAGGGGCAGGTCGATGAGCAGTTCTTC. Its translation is CASSDGQGQVDEQFF.

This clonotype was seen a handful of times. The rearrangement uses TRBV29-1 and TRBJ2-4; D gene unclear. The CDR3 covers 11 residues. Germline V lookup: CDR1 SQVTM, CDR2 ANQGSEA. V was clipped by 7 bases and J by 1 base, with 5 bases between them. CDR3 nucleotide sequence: TGCAGCGCCATTGCCAAAAACATTCAGTACTTC. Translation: CSAIAKNIQYF.

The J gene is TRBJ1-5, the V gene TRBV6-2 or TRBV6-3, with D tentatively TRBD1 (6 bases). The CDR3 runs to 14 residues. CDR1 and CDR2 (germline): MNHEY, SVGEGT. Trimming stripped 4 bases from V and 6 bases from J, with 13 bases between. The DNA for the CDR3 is TGTGCCAGCAGTTCCAACAGGGTTCCTCAGCCCCAGCATTTT. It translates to CASSSNRVPQPQHF.

The CDR3 loop is CSVGGGRNTYEQYF. CDR3 nucleotide sequence: TGCAGCGTTGGTGGGGGGCGAAACACCTACGAGCAGTACTTC. The chain uses TRBV29-1 and TRBJ2-7; D is possibly TRBD1 or TRBD2 (6 bases each). Trimming left V 4 bases short and J 2 bases short, with 15 bases between. Per germline, CDR1 SQVTM and CDR2 ANQGSEA. CDR3 size: 14 residues.

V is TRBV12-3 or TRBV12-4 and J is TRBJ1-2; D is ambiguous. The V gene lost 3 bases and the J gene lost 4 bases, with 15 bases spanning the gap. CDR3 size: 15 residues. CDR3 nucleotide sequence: TGTGCCAGCAGTTTGACCTTCGGCCGGGGCTATGGCTACACCTTC. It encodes CASSLTFGRGYGYTF.

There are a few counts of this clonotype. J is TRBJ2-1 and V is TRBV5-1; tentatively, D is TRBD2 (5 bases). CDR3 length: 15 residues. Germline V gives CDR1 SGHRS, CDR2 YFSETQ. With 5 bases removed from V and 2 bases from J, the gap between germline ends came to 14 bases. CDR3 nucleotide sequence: TGCGCCAGCAGTTTAGGTAGCGTGCCCTACAATGAGCAGTTCTTC. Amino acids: CASSLGSVPYNEQFF.

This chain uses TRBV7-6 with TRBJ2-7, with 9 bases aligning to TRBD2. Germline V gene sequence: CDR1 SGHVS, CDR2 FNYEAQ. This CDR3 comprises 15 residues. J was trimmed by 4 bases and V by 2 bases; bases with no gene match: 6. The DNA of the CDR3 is TGTGCCAGCAGCTTACTTAGCGGGAGCTTTTACGAGCAGTACTTC. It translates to CASSLLSGSFYEQYF.

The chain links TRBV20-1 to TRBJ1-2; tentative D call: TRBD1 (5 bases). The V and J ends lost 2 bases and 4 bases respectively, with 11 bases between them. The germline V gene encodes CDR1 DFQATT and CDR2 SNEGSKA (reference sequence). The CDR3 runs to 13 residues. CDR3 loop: CSARNRDGYGYTF. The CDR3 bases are TGCAGTGCTAGAAATAGGGACGGCTATGGCTACACCTTC.

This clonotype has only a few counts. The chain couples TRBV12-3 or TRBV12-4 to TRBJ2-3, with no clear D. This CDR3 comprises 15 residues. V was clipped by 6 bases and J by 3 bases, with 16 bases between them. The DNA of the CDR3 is TGTGCCAGCAGCACTGCTGGAATTTGGACAGATACGCAGTATTTT. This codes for CASSTAGIWTDTQYF.

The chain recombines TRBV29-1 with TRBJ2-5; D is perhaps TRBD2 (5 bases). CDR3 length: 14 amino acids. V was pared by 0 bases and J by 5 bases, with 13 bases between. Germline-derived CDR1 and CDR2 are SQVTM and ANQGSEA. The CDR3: CSVEDIGERETQYF. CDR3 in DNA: TGCAGCGTTGAAGATATCGGGGAGAGGGAGACCCAGTACTTC.

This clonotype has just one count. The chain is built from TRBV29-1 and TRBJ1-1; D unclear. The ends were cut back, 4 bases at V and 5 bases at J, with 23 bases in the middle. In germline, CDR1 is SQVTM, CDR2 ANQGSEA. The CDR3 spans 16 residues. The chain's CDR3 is CSVGSMTPRSGTEAFF. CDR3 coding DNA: TGCAGCGTTGGTAGTATGACCCCGCGGAGTGGTACTGAAGCTTTCTTT.

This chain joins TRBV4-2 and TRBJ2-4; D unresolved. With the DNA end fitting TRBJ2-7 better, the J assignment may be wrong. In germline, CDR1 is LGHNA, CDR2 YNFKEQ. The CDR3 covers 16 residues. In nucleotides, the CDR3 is TGTGCCAGCAGCCAAGAGTGGGCAGTACAAACCTACGAGCAGTACTTC. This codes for CASSQEWAVQTYEQYF.

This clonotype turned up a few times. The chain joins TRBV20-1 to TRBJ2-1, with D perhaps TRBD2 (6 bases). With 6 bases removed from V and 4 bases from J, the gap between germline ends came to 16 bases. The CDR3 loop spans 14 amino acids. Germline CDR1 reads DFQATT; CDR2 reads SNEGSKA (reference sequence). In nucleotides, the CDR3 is TGCAGTGCCAGACCGAGCGGGCCGTACAATGAGCAGTTCTTC. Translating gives CSARPSGPYNEQFF.

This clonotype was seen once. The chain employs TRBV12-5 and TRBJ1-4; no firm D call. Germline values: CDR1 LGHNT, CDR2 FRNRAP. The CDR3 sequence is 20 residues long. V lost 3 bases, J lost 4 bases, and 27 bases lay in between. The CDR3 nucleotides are TGTGCTAGTGGTTTTGAAATTGACCTCATATTAACCTCATATAATGAAAAACTGTTTTTT. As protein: CASGFEIDLILTSYNEKLFF.

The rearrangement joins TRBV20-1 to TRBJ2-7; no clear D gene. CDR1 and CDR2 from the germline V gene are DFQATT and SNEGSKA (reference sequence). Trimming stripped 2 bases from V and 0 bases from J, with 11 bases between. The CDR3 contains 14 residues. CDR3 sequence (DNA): TGCAGTGCTAGATTGCGGTCGGGCTCCTACGAGCAGTACTTC. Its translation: CSARLRSGSYEQYF.

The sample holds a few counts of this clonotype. The CDR3 sequence is CSAAEGANYGYTF. The CDR3 nucleotides read TGCAGTGCCGCGGAGGGGGCTAACTATGGCTACACCTTC. The rearrangement joins TRBV20-1 to TRBJ1-2; TRBD1 is a possible D gene (6 bases). Trimming took 6 bases from V and 0 from J, leaving 11 bases between them. The germline gives CDR1 DFQATT, CDR2 SNEGSKA (reference sequence). CDR3 length: 13 amino acids.

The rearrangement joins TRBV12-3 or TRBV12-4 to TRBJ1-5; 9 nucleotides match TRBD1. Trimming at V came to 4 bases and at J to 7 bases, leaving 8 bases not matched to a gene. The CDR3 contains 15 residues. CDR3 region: CASSSGTGRRQPQHF. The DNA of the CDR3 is TGTGCCAGCAGTTCCGGGACAGGGAGGAGGCAGCCCCAGCATTTT.